Listed below are T cell receptor beta chains from one sample, sequenced in a study of cytomegalovirus exposure and HLA in healthy donors. Method: immunoSEQ multiplex PCR; TCRdb's copy keeps in-frame clones and lacks some. The sample shows 150,000 or so clones, 89% of them seen only once. Sequenced material: PBMCs. The receptors originated from a woman aged 18-35 years in good health and CMV-seropositive. The CDR3 runs from the conserved cysteine through the conserved F or W. The D gene is left open where the match is weak. Clone size is given for some rows only: seen once, a few or many times, or a class if the clone is expanded.

length,size,D,V,J,CDR3,DNA
18,NA,TRBD1,TRBV28,TRBJ2-2,CASSSRDRGASNTGELFF,TGTGCCAGCAGTTCCCGGGACAGGGGGGCCTCGAACACCGGGGAGCTGTTTTTT
13,NA,NA,TRBV2,TRBJ1-2,CASSDGVQYGYTF,TGTGCCAGCAGTGACGGGGTACAATATGGCTACACCTTC
15,NA,TRBD1,TRBV28,TRBJ2-7,CASRRSGTGRNEQYF,TGTGCCAGCAGAAGGTCCGGGACAGGGAGGAACGAGCAGTACTTC
14,NA,TRBD1,TRBV19,TRBJ2-5,CASSMRDRGETQYF,TGTGCCAGTAGTATGCGCGACAGGGGAGAGACCCAGTACTTC
20,NA,TRBD1,TRBV11-3,TRBJ1-6,CASSLDPQPGTGGENSPLHF,TGTGCCAGCAGCTTAGATCCCCAACCCGGGACAGGGGGTGAGAATTCACCCCTCCACTTT
13,NA,TRBD1,TRBV19,TRBJ2-7,CASSIGQAYEQYF,TGTGCCAGTAGTATCGGACAGGCATACGAGCAGTACTTC
17,NA,TRBD1,TRBV5-6,TRBJ1-6,CASSLTGRGLNNSPLHF,TGTGCCAGCAGCTTGACGGGCAGGGGGCTAAATAATTCACCCCTCCACTTT
13,NA,NA,TRBV9,TRBJ2-7,CASSAPNRDEQYF,TGTGCCAGCAGCGCCCCAAACCGGGACGAGCAGTACTTC
17,once,TRBD1,TRBV6-1,TRBJ1-6,CASSELGGQGANSPLHF,TGTGCCAGCAGTGAACTCGGAGGACAGGGGGCTAATTCACCCCTCCACTTT
14,NA,NA,TRBV6-5,TRBJ2-7,CASSSTGWGYEQYF,TGTGCCAGCAGTTCCACAGGGTGGGGCTACGAGCAGTACTTC
16,NA,TRBD2,TRBV7-9,TRBJ2-3,CASRLAGGLGTDTQYF,TGTGCCAGCCGACTAGCGGGGGGGCTTGGCACAGATACGCAGTATTTT
14,NA,NA,TRBV19,TRBJ1-5,CASSIGGERQPQHF,TGTGCCAGTAGTATTGGGGGGGAAAGACAGCCCCAGCATTTT
15,NA,NA,TRBV6-5,TRBJ1-4,CASSRDRDFYEKLFF,TGTGCCAGCAGCCGAGACCGGGACTTCTATGAAAAACTGTTTTTT
15,once,TRBD1,TRBV7-2,TRBJ1-5,CASSFGQGARQPQHF,TGTGCCAGCAGCTTCGGACAGGGGGCAAGACAGCCCCAGCATTTT
16,NA,TRBD2,TRBV5-1,TRBJ2-2,CASSPGGLAVTGELFF,TGCGCCAGCAGCCCCGGGGGACTAGCGGTTACCGGGGAGCTGTTTTTT
18,NA,TRBD1,TRBV9,TRBJ1-4,CASSVGTGGLATNEKLFF,TGTGCCAGCAGCGTAGGGACAGGGGGCCTTGCAACTAATGAAAAACTGTTTTTT
12,few,NA,TRBV28,TRBJ1-2,CASSQGNYGYTF,TGTGCCAGCAGCCAGGGGAACTATGGCTACACCTTC
14,once,NA,TRBV5-5,TRBJ1-5,CASSLQGGNQPQHF,TGTGCCAGCAGCTTGCAGGGCGGCAATCAGCCCCAGCATTTT
14,NA,NA,TRBV6-1,TRBJ2-7,CASTYTRETYEQYF,TGTGCCAGCACTTACACCAGGGAAACCTACGAGCAGTACTTC
15,NA,NA,TRBV5-8,TRBJ2-3,CASSFSSALSDTQYF,TGTGCCAGCAGCTTCTCTAGTGCACTGTCAGATACGCAGTATTTT
15,NA,TRBD1,TRBV7-6,TRBJ1-3,CASSPGQGRGNTIYF,TGTGCCAGCAGCCCCGGACAGGGACGAGGAAACACCATATATTTT
12,NA,TRBD2,TRBV4-1,TRBJ2-1,CASSPIAGEQFF,TGCGCCAGCAGCCCGATAGCGGGGGAGCAGTTCTTC
15,NA,NA,TRBV5-6,TRBJ1-1,CASTREGKMNTEAFF,TGTGCCAGCACCCGGGAGGGGAAAATGAACACTGAAGCTTTCTTT
14,NA,NA,TRBV6-1,TRBJ2-7,CAGDSGEASYEQYF,TGTGCCGGGGATAGCGGCGAAGCCTCCTACGAGCAGTACTTC
14,NA,NA,TRBV5-4,TRBJ2-7,CASSPGTTRDGQYF,TGTGCCAGCAGCCCAGGGACAACCCGGGACGGGCAGTACTTC
15,few,NA,TRBV6-6,TRBJ2-1,CASSPQGGGMSEQFF,TGTGCCAGCAGTCCTCAGGGGGGAGGTATGAGTGAGCAGTTCTTC
15,NA,TRBD1,TRBV5-6,TRBJ2-7,CASRKTGQGSYEQYF,TGTGCCAGCAGGAAAACGGGACAGGGGAGCTACGAGCAGTACTTC
15,few,TRBD2,TRBV19,TRBJ2-7,CASSPGGGAVGEQYF,TGTGCCAGTAGTCCCGGCGGGGGGGCCGTCGGCGAGCAGTACTTC
16,NA,NA,TRBV27,TRBJ2-2,CASSLVGLANTGELFF,TGTGCCAGCAGTTTAGTGGGGCTAGCGAACACCGGGGAGCTGTTTTTT
13,few,TRBD1,TRBV10-3,TRBJ1-2,CAISTDRGYGYTF,TGTGCCATCAGTACGGACAGGGGGTATGGCTACACCTTC
16,NA,NA,TRBV28,TRBJ1-2,CASSFLTNLLTDGYTF,TGTGCCAGCAGTTTTTTGACAAACCTCCTCACTGATGGCTACACCTTC
14,once,NA,TRBV13,TRBJ2-5,CASSTGGREETQYF,TGTGCCAGCAGTACCGGCGGGCGTGAAGAGACCCAGTACTTC
14,NA,NA,TRBV19,TRBJ2-1,CASSIGRGYNEQFF,TGTGCCAGTAGTATTGGGCGGGGCTACAATGAGCAGTTCTTC
13,few,TRBD1,TRBV7-2,TRBJ2-7,CASTRQGAGEQYF,TGTGCCAGCACCAGACAGGGGGCGGGGGAGCAGTACTTC
13,once,TRBD1,TRBV6-5,TRBJ1-2,CASRTGGRGGYTF,TGTGCCAGTCGTACAGGGGGTAGGGGTGGCTACACCTTC
15,once,NA,TRBV7-2,TRBJ1-1,CASSSQQGLVAEAFF,TGTGCCAGCAGCTCCCAGCAGGGGTTGGTGGCTGAAGCTTTCTTT
16,NA,TRBD1,TRBV18,TRBJ1-5,CASSPEGAQSNQPQHF,TGTGCCAGCTCACCCGAGGGGGCGCAGAGCAATCAGCCCCAGCATTTT